The rows below give T cell receptor beta chains drawn from one sample of a study of blood T cell repertoires in COVID-19. Assay used: immunoSEQ multiplex PCR; TCRdb lists only in-frame clones, some missing. The sample includes approximately 18,000 clones, 85% to 90% of them seen just once. Sample: peripheral blood. These receptors were taken from a human donor in a cohort sampled during active COVID-19. Each CDR3 is given with its conserved first and last residue. A D gene is named only where the DNA matches it firmly. Rows may omit the clone size; those that give it use once, few, many or a size class.

>15|-|TRBJ2-1|-|TRBV7-3
CASSPEIADLNEQFF
TGTGCCAGCAGCCCGGAAATAGCGGACTTAAATGAGCAGTTCTTC
>16|-|TRBJ2-4|-|TRBV6-2/TRBV6-3
CASSYNLQGPKNIQYF
TGTGCCAGCAGTTACAATCTTCAGGGGCCCAAAAACATTCAGTACTTC
>15|TRBD2|TRBJ2-1|-|TRBV2
CASSERAGIYNEQFF
TGTGCCAGCAGTGAACGAGCGGGGATTTACAATGAGCAGTTCTTC
>13|-|TRBJ2-1|-|TRBV29-1
CSVEVGSYNEQFF
TGCAGCGTTGAGGTCGGGAGTTACAATGAGCAGTTCTTC
>18|TRBD2|TRBJ2-3|once|TRBV28
CASSFAPGRGGPRRTQYF
TGTGCCAGCAGTTTCGCCCCTGGGAGGGGCGGCCCAAGGCGAACGCAGTATTTT
>14|TRBD1|TRBJ2-2|-|TRBV5-1
CASSGIGGSGELFF
TGCGCCAGCAGCGGCATAGGGGGCTCCGGGGAGCTGTTTTTT
>15|TRBD2|TRBJ2-1|once|TRBV10-3
CATSTQGLAGNEQFF
TGTGCCACCAGTACCCAAGGACTAGCGGGCAATGAGCAGTTCTTC
>15|TRBD1|TRBJ2-7|-|TRBV5-4
CASSLGGGQGEEQYF
TGTGCCAGCAGCTTGGGCGGGGGACAGGGGGAGGAGCAGTACTTC
>15|-|TRBJ2-4|-|TRBV21-1
CASSNLRVGKNIQYF
TGTGCCAGCAGCAACCTCAGGGTCGGCAAAAACATTCAGTACTTC
>15|TRBD1|TRBJ2-5|-|TRBV5-1
CASSFTGAHQETQYF
TGCGCCAGCAGCTTCACAGGGGCCCACCAAGAGACCCAGTACTTC
>14|-|TRBJ2-7|-|TRBV6-1
CASSETDWISEQYF
TGTGCCAGCAGTGAGACCGACTGGATATCCGAGCAGTACTTC
>19|TRBD1|TRBJ1-1|-|TRBV11-2
CASSLDPSRRGRGDTEAFF
TGTGCCAGCAGCTTAGATCCTAGTAGAAGGGGGCGCGGGGACACTGAAGCTTTCTTT
>15|TRBD1|TRBJ2-2|once|TRBV7-9
CASSPDRGRAGELFF
TGTGCCAGCAGCCCGGACAGGGGGCGGGCCGGGGAGCTGTTTTTT
>16|TRBD1|TRBJ2-2|-|TRBV30
CAWSARDRGPTGELFF
TGTGCCTGGAGTGCCCGGGACAGGGGGCCCACCGGGGAGCTGTTTTTT
>16|TRBD2|TRBJ2-3|medium-sized|TRBV18
CASSRVAAGDTDTQYF
TGTGCCAGCTCACGGGTTGCAGCGGGAGACACAGATACGCAGTATTTT
>14|TRBD1|TRBJ1-3|once|TRBV7-3
CASKRDRAGNTIYF
TGTGCCAGCAAACGGGACAGAGCTGGAAACACCATATATTTT
>16|-|TRBJ2-1|few|TRBV15
CATSRGLIGTPNEQFF
TGTGCCACCAGCAGAGGCTTAATCGGGACTCCTAATGAGCAGTTCTTC
>13|-|TRBJ2-3|-|TRBV5-1
CASSGQAPDTQYF
TGCGCCAGCAGCGGACAAGCTCCCGATACGCAGTATTTT
>13|TRBD1|TRBJ1-1|-|TRBV2
CASTGDRYTEAFF
TGTGCCAGCACCGGGGACAGATACACTGAAGCTTTCTTT
>17|TRBD2|TRBJ2-2|-|TRBV9
CASSVSRREGRTGELFF
TGTGCCAGCAGCGTATCTCGGAGGGAGGGCCGGACGGGGGAGCTGTTTTTT
>13|TRBD1|TRBJ2-7|once|TRBV29-1
CSASGTDYYEQYF
TGCAGCGCTTCCGGGACAGACTACTACGAGCAGTACTTC
>14|TRBD2|TRBJ2-2|-|TRBV27
CASRIAGGAGELFF
TGTGCCAGCAGAATAGCGGGAGGGGCCGGGGAGCTGTTTTTT
>15|-|TRBJ2-3|-|TRBV5-1
CASSLGTPSTDTQYF
TGCGCCAGCAGCTTGGGGACTCCTAGCACAGATACGCAGTATTTT
>14|-|TRBJ1-6|-|TRBV2
CASNDQGMDSPLHF
TGTGCCAGCAACGATCAGGGGATGGATTCACCCCTCCACTTT
>14|TRBD1|TRBJ1-6|-|TRBV5-6
CASSLGQGGSPLHF
TGTGCCAGCAGCTTGGGACAGGGCGGCTCACCCCTCCACTTT
>10|TRBD1|TRBJ2-7|-|TRBV15
CATPTGTGSF
TGTGCCACCCCCACGGGGACAGGTAGCTTC
>15|-|TRBJ1-6|-|TRBV10-3
CAISESAGLRSPLHF
TGTGCCATCAGTGAGTCTGCAGGGCTACGGTCACCCCTCCACTTT
>13|-|TRBJ2-5|-|TRBV19
CASSIDSPGTQYF
TGTGCCAGTAGTATAGATTCGCCCGGGACCCAGTACTTC
>13|-|TRBJ2-3|-|TRBV25-1
CASSRQGRDTQYF
TGTGCCAGCAGTAGGCAGGGTCGTGATACGCAGTATTTT
>14|TRBD2|TRBJ2-7|-|TRBV2
CASSGLAGAYEQYF
TGTGCCAGCAGCGGACTAGCGGGTGCCTACGAGCAGTACTTC
>14|-|TRBJ2-7|-|TRBV18
CASSPNPVSYEQYF
TGTGCCAGCTCACCAAACCCAGTTTCCTACGAGCAGTACTTC
>15|TRBD2|TRBJ2-1|-|TRBV6-5
CASVGLAGRYNEQFF
TGTGCCAGCGTGGGACTAGCGGGACGCTACAATGAGCAGTTCTTC
>16|TRBD1|TRBJ2-6|-|TRBV19
CASSAPTGSGANVLTF
TGTGCCAGTAGTGCCCCGACAGGGTCTGGGGCCAACGTCCTGACTTTC
>15|-|TRBJ1-6|-|TRBV5-1
CASSSQTSPNSPLHF
TGCGCCAGCAGCTCCCAGACATCGCCTAATTCACCCCTCCACTTT
>15|-|TRBJ2-7|-|TRBV7-8
CASSLGGGIPYEQYF
TGTGCCAGCAGCTTAGGCGGCGGGATCCCCTACGAGCAGTACTTC
>14|-|TRBJ2-1|-|TRBV6-5
CASRYGQSYNEQFF
TGTGCCAGCAGGTACGGACAGTCCTACAATGAGCAGTTCTTC
>15|TRBD2|TRBJ2-1|few|TRBV7-3
CASSPVAGNYNEQFF
TGTGCCAGCAGCCCCGTAGCGGGAAACTACAATGAGCAGTTCTTC
>13|TRBD2|TRBJ2-5|-|TRBV7-9
CASGAGGGETQYF
TGTGCCAGCGGCGCGGGGGGGGGCGAGACCCAGTACTTC
>13|-|TRBJ2-7|-|TRBV27
CASSLSSASEQYF
TGTGCCAGCAGTTTATCGAGCGCGTCTGAGCAGTACTTC
>13|TRBD1|TRBJ2-2|-|TRBV6-5
CASTGQGSGELFF
TGTGCCAGCACTGGACAGGGCTCCGGGGAGCTGTTTTTT
>15|-|TRBJ2-1|-|TRBV27
CASSLGRVRLNEQFF
TGTGCCAGCAGTTTGGGGCGCGTCCGGCTCAATGAGCAGTTCTTC
>14|-|TRBJ1-1|-|TRBV20-1
CSASPQGMNTEAFF
TGCAGTGCTAGTCCACAGGGAATGAACACTGAAGCTTTCTTT
>15|TRBD2|TRBJ2-3|-|TRBV7-9
CASSFSGSGADTQYF
TGTGCCAGCAGCTTTAGCGGGAGTGGGGCAGATACGCAGTATTTT
>13|TRBD1|TRBJ2-7|once|TRBV5-1
CASKGTETYEQYF
TGCGCCAGCAAAGGGACAGAGACCTACGAGCAGTACTTC
>15|TRBD2|TRBJ2-3|-|TRBV5-1
CASSPGLAGTDTQYF
TGCGCCAGCAGCCCAGGACTAGCGGGGACAGATACGCAGTATTTT
>16|TRBD1|TRBJ2-1|medium-sized|TRBV2
CASSEEGTGTYNEQFF
TGTGCCAGCAGTGAAGAGGGGACAGGGACCTACAATGAGCAGTTCTTC
>16|TRBD1|TRBJ1-6|-|TRBV25-1
CASRQTGWRRNSPLHF
TGTGCCAGCAGACAGACAGGGTGGAGGAGGAATTCACCCCTCCACTTT
>13|TRBD2|TRBJ2-7|-|TRBV5-6
CASSLAGTYEQYF
TGTGCCAGCAGCCTAGCGGGTACCTACGAGCAGTACTTC
>15|-|TRBJ2-7|-|TRBV10-3
CAISDRDKSSYEQYF
TGTGCCATCAGTGACAGGGACAAAAGCTCCTACGAGCAGTACTTC
>15|-|TRBJ1-1|-|TRBV5-1
CASSPLTATNTEAFF
TGCGCCAGCAGCCCCTTGACAGCAACTAACACTGAAGCTTTCTTT
>14|-|TRBJ2-5|-|TRBV4-2
CASSQGVRQETQYF
TGTGCCAGCAGCCAAGGTGTGAGACAAGAGACCCAGTACTTC
>15|-|TRBJ2-2|-|TRBV5-4
CASSSGTLNTGELFF
TGTGCCAGCAGCTCCGGGACACTTAACACCGGGGAGCTGTTTTTT
>18|-|TRBJ1-1|-|TRBV19
CASSMERGSARLNTEAFF
TGTGCCAGTAGTATGGAAAGGGGTAGTGCCAGGCTGAACACTGAAGCTTTCTTT
>12|-|TRBJ1-1|-|TRBV28
CASSYDRTEAFF
TGTGCCAGCAGTTACGACAGGACTGAAGCTTTCTTT
>13|-|TRBJ2-7|-|TRBV2
CASSYNRVGEQYF
TGTGCCAGCAGCTATAACAGGGTAGGAGAGCAGTACTTC
>13|-|TRBJ1-5|-|TRBV3-1/TRBV3-2
CASSLAPNQPQHF
TGTGCCAGCAGCCTAGCCCCCAATCAGCCCCAGCATTTT
>16|TRBD1|TRBJ2-5|-|TRBV5-5
CASSLLPGQGKETQYF
TGTGCCAGCAGCCTCCTCCCCGGACAGGGTAAAGAGACCCAGTACTTC
>13|-|TRBJ2-3|-|TRBV27
CASKKTSTDTQYF
TGTGCCAGTAAAAAAACTAGCACAGATACGCAGTATTTT
>17|-|TRBJ2-7|few|TRBV21-1
CASSKERRPGGNYEQYF
TGTGCCAGCAGCAAAGAACGTCGCCCGGGAGGGAACTACGAGCAGTACTTC